This note documents a single TCR beta chain sequence. Its specific antigen is unknown. The record has no base qualities; no much larger clone is one base away. TCR cDNA was synthesized by 5'RACE template switching, through which a universal primer site and unique molecular identifiers were introduced. Priming for cDNA synthesis came from both the TCR alpha and TCR beta constant segments. Library amplification involved two PCR steps, and the second step added sample barcodes and sequencing adapters. Libraries were sequenced on Illumina HiSeq 2500 (2x100 bp) or NovaSeq (2x150 bp). On the authors' methods: Reads were demultiplexed and collapsed into UMI consensus sequences with MIGEC, and V(D)J alignment was performed with MiXCR. Vaccine-responding clonotypes were identified with edgeR using replicate PBMC samples, with FDR below 0.01 and a log2 fold change above 5 up to day 15 being required. Bulk clonotypes were assigned CD4 or CD8 identity according to which sequenced CD4 or CD8 repertoire held them at higher abundance. The raw public reads went through TCRdb reprocessing: fastp at Q25, MiXCR clone calling, in-frame beta chains kept. Duplicate CDR3 protein sequences are folded into a single record with the most common DNA and genes. For this entry, the V and J calls and clone size follow TCRdb and not the study's own pipeline. The sample table contains about 370,000 distinct CDR3 sequences; only one count was recorded for 11% of them. The ten largest clonotypes hold roughly 18% of the sample.

Taken with the paper, the label for treatment or condition translates to: live attenuated yellow fever vaccine strain. At each blood-draw timepoint, two biological replicates of bulk PBMCs were obtained. PBMCs were isolated from peripheral blood using a standard Ficoll-Paque protocol. TriZol was used to extract RNA from bulk PBMCs, from CD4 and CD8 fractions, and from dextramer-positive and dextramer-negative fractions. These data are taken from a study of T cells after yellow fever vaccination (dated by TCRdb to the late 2010s). Regarding the research as a whole: Libraries from fractions with low cell numbers were prepared with the SMART-Seq v4 Ultra Low Input RNA kit. Two healthy male donors, one aged 18 to 30 and one aged 30 to 40 years, made up the cohort. Blood samples were taken at several timepoints before and after primary and secondary immunization, and bulk PBMC replicates and cell subsets were isolated. Bulk TCR alpha and beta repertoires were sequenced longitudinally to track T-cell clones before and after primary and booster YFV17D yellow fever vaccination.

Per the germline V gene (reference sequence), DFQATT is the CDR1 and SNEGSKA is the CDR2. The CDR3 runs 17 amino acids, cysteine and phenylalanine included. Just CDR3 DNA is preserved here, 51 bases in frame from base 1. V and J are trimmed by 2 bases and 5 bases, and the gene matches miss 14 bases of the junction. General findings and caveats noted by the study authors: After the booster, most of the clones that had expanded following primary vaccination were detected again (roughly 97% of CD4 and roughly 88% of CD8), which suggests that memory was broadly maintained. Only a couple of donors were included in the study, so the extent to which the findings can be generalized is limited. FACS-sorted repertoires could contain abundant contaminating clonotypes from the bulk population, so computational filtering was required. A small share of clonotypes occurred in both CD4 and CD8 compartments, likely arising from convergent recombination. The secondary T-cell response was weaker than the primary response but faster, peaking on day 5 instead of day 15.

The TCR comes from a young man who received the YFV17D yellow fever vaccine. Sequencing was performed on PBMCs, taken on the day of the first yellow fever vaccination. The sequence joins TRBV20-1 to TRBJ2-7; 11 central nucleotides agree with TRBD2. The CDR3 protein is CSARPHPPTSGGHEQYF. DNA sequence: TGCAGTGCTAGACCCCATCCCCCAACTAGCGGGGGCCACGAGCAGTACTTC.